This T cell receptor beta chain was captured in a study of cytomegalovirus exposure and HLA in healthy donors. Notes on this clone: Its specificity is unknown.

Whole-study findings and limits: Among TCR beta chains, those listed as cytomegalovirus-associated numbered over 150.

Trimming shortened V by 8 bases and J by 2 bases, and 6 bases separated the two germline ends. The germline CDR1 and CDR2 sequences are MNHEY and SVGAGI. The CDR3 has 12 amino acids. The PCR employed 60 Vbeta primers together with 13 Jbeta primers. The data were produced by immunoSEQ multiplex PCR, yet TCRdb's version contains in-frame clones alone and is incomplete. This sample has 190,000 or so clones, with more than 65% found just once. The TCR originated in a girl between 10 and 17 years old in good health and CMV-seropositive. The specimen sequenced was PBMCs. The chain links TRBV6-5 to TRBJ2-2; D is unclear. The CDR3 is CASGPNTGELFF. CDR3 DNA sequence: TGTGCCAGCGGGCCAAACACCGGGGAGCTGTTTTTT.